This T cell receptor (beta chain) is drawn from a study of blood T cell repertoires in COVID-19. Turning to the study itself: There were acute and convalescent COVID-19 samples, and they came from the United States, Italy and Spain. The cDNA or gDNA used as material had been derived from T cells, B-cell-depleted T cells, or PBMCs.

From germline, CDR1 is MNHEY and CDR2 SMNVEV (reference sequence). Trimming shortened V by 6 bases and J by 5 bases, and 13 bases separated the two germline ends. CDR3 length: 13 residues. Cohort assignment relied on participant-reported clinical history. Here immunoSEQ multiplex PCR was the method, and the copy in TCRdb shows in-frame clones only, minus some. Here the sample spans 220,000 or so clones, about 91% being singletons. Sequencing input: PBMCs or T cells enriched from blood (not recorded which). The chain recombines TRBV27 with TRBJ1-1, with a tentative D call TRBD1 (5 bases). This TCR derives from a woman aged 45-59 years with acute COVID-19. This CDR3 reads CASRSQGGTEAFF. The CDR3 nucleotides are TGTGCCAGCAGGTCTCAGGGAGGAACTGAAGCTTTCTTT.